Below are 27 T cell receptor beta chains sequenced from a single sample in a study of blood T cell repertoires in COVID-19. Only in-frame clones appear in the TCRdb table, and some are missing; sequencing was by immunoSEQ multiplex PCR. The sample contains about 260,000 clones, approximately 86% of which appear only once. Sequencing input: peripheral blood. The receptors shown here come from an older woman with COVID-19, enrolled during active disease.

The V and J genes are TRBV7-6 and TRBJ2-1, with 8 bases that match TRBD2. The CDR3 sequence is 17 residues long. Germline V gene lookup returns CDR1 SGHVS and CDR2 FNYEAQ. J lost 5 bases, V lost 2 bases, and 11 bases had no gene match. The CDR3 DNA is TGTGCCAGCAGCTTACTCCTCCGAGCGGGAGTTCACAATGAGCAGTTCTTC. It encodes CASSLLLRAGVHNEQFF.

CDR3 nucleotides: TGTGCCAGTAGTATAACAGGACCGAACACCGGGGAGCTGTTTTTT. Protein product: CASSITGPNTGELFF. The chain has TRBV19 and TRBJ2-2, with D perhaps TRBD1 (5 bases). V dropped 2 bases and J dropped 0 bases, with 7 bases sitting between them. The CDR3 covers 15 residues. Germline V gene sequence: CDR1 LNHDA, CDR2 SQIVND (reference sequence).

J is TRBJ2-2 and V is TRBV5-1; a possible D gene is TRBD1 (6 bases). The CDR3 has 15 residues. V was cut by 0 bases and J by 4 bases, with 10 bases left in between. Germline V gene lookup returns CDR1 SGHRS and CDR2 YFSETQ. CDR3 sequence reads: CASSLVGTRTGELFF. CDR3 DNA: TGCGCCAGCAGCTTGGTGGGGACACGCACCGGGGAGCTGTTTTTT.

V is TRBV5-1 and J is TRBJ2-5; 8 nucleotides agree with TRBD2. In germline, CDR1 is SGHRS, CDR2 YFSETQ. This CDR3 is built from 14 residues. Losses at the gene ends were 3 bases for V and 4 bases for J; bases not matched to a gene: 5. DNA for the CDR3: TGCGCCAGCAGCTCCCTAGCGGGTGGAGAGACCCAGTACTTC. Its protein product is CASSSLAGGETQYF.

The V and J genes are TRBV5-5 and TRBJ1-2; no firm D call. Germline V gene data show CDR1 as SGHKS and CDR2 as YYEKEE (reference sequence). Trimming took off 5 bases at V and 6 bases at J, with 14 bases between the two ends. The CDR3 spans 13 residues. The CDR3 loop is CASSLERGNGYTF. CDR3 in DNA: TGTGCCAGCAGTTTAGAACGGGGTAATGGCTACACCTTC. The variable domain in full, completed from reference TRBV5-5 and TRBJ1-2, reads DAGVTQSPTHLIKTRGQQVTLRCSPISGHKSVSWYQQVLGQGPQFIFQYYEKEERGRGNFPDRFSARQFPNYSSELNVNALLLGDSALYLCASSLERGNGYTFGSGTRLTVV.

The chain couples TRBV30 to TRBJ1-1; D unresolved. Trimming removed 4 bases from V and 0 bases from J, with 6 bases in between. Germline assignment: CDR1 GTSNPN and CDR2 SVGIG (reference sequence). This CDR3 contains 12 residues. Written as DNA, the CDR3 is TGTGCCTGGACACAGTTGAACACTGAAGCTTTCTTT. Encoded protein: CAWTQLNTEAFF.

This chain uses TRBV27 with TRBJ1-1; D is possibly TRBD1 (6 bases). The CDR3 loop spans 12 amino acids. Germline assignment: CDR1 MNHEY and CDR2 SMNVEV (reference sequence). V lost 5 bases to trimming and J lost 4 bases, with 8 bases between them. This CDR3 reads CASSPRGTEAFF. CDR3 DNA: TGTGCCAGCAGTCCCAGGGGCACTGAAGCTTTCTTT.

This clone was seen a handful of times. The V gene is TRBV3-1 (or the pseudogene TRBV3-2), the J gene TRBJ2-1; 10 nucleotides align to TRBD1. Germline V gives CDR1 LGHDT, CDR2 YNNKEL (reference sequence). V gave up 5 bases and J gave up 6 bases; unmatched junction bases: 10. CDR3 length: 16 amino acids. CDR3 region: CASSSTGTGDFNEQFF. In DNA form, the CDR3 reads TGTGCCAGCAGCTCTACTGGGACAGGGGATTTCAATGAGCAGTTCTTC.

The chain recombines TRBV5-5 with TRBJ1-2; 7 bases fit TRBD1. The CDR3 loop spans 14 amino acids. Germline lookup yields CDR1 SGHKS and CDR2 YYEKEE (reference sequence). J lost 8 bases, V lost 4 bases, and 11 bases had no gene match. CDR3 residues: CASSLTGVTRGYTF. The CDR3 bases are TGTGCCAGCAGCCTAACAGGGGTGACGCGCGGCTACACCTTC.

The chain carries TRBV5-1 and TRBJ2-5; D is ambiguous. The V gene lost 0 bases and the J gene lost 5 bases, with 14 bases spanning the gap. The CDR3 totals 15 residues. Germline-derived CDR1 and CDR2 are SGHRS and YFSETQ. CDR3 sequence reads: CASSLDPERWETQYF. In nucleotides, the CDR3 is TGCGCCAGCAGCTTGGACCCCGAGAGGTGGGAGACCCAGTACTTC.

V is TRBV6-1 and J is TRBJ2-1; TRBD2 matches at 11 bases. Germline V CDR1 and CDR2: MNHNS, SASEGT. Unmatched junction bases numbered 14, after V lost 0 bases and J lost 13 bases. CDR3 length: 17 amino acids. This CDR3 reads CASSEAPSGRTSTSQFF. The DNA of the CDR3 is TGTGCCAGCAGTGAAGCGCCTAGCGGGAGGACTTCGACGTCACAGTTCTTC.

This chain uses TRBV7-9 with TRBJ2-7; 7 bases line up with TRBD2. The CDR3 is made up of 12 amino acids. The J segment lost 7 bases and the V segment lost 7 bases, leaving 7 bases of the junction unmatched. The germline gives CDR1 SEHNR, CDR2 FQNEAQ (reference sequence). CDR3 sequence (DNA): TGTGCCAGCAAGAAGCCCGGGAGGGAGCAGTACTTC. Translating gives CASKKPGREQYF.

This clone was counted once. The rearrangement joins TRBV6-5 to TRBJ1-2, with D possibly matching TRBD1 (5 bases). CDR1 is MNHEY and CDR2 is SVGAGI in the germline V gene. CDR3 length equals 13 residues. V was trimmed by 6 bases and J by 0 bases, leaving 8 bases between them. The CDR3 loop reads CASRGGANYGYTF. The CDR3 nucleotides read TGTGCCAGCAGAGGAGGGGCTAACTATGGCTACACCTTC.

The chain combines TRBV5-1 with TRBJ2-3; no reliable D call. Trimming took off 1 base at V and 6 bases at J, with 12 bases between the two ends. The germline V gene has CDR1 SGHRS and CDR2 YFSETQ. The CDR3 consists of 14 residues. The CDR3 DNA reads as TGCGCCAGCAGCTTGTCCGCGTCGCGGGATACGCAGTATTTT. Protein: CASSLSASRDTQYF. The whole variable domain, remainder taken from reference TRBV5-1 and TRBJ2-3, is KAGVTQTPRYLIKTRGQQVTLSCSPISGHRSVSWYQQTPGQGLQFLFEYFSETQRNKGNFPGRFSGRQFSNSRSEMNVSTLELGDSALYLCASSLSASRDTQYFGPGTRLTVL.

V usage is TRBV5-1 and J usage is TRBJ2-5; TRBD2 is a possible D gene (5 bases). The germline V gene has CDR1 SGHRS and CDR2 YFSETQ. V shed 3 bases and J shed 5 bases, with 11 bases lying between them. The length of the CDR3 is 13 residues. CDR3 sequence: CASSSGLMETQYF. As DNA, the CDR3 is TGCGCCAGCAGCTCCGGACTGATGGAGACCCAGTACTTC.

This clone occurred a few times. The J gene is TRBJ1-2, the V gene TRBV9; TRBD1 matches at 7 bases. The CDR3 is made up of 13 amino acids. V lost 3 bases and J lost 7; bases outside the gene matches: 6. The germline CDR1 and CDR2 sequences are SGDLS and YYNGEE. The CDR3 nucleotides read TGTGCCAGCAGCGCCACAGGGGTTTCTGGCTACACCTTC. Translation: CASSATGVSGYTF.

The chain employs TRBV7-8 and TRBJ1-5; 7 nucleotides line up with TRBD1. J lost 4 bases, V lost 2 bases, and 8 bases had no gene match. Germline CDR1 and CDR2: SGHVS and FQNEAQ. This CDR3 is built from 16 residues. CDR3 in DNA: TGTGCCAGCAGCTTAAGAGTAGTGACAGGGAATCAGCCCCAGCATTTT. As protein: CASSLRVVTGNQPQHF.

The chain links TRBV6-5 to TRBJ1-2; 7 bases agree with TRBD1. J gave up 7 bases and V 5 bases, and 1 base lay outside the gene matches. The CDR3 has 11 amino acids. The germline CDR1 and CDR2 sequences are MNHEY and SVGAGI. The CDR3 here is CASSHRGGYTF. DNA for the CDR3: TGTGCCAGCAGTCACAGGGGTGGCTACACCTTC.

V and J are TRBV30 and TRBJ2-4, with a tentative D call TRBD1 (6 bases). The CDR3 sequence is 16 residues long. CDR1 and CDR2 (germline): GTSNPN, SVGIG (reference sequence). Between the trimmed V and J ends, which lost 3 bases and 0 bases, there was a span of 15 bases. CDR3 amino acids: CAWSPGQNIAKNIQYF. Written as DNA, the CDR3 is TGTGCCTGGAGCCCCGGACAGAATATAGCCAAAAACATTCAGTACTTC. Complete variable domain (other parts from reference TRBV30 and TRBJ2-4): SQTIHQWPATLVQPVGSPLSLECTVEGTSNPNLYWYRQAAGRGLQLLFYSVGIGQISSEVPQNLSASRPQDRQFILSSKKLLLSDSGFYLCAWSPGQNIAKNIQYFGAGTRLSVL.

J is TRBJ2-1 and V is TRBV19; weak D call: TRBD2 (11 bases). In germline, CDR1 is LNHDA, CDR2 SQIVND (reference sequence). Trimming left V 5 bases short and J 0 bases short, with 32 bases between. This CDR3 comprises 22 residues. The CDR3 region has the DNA TGTGCCAGTAGTGGCGGGACAGGGGCATGGACTAGCGGGCCCCCCTCCTACAATGAGCAGTTCTTC. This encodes CASSGGTGAWTSGPPSYNEQFF.

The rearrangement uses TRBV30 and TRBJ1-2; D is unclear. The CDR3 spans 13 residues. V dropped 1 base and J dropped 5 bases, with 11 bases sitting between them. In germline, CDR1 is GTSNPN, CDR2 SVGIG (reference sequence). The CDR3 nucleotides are TGTGCCTGGAGTGATTCTCGGGAGTATGGCTACACCTTC. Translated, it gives CAWSDSREYGYTF.

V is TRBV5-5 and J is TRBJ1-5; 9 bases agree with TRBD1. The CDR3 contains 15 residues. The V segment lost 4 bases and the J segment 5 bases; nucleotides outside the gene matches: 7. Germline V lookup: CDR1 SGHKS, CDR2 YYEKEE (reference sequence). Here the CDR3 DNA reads TGTGCCAGCAGCCTGCCCGGGACAGGGCATCAGCCCCAGCATTTT. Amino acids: CASSLPGTGHQPQHF.

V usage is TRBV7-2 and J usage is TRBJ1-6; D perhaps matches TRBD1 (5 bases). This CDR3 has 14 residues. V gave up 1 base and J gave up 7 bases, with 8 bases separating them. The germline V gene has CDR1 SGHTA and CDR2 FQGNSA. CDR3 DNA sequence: TGTGCCAGCAGCTTAGGACAGTCCAATTCACCCCTCCACTTT. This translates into CASSLGQSNSPLHF.

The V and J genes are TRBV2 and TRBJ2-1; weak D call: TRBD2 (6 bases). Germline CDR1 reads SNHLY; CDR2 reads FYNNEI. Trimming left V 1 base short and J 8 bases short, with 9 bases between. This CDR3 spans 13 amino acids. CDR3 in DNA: TGTGCCAGCAGTGAAGACTGGGGGGATGAGCAGTTCTTC. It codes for CASSEDWGDEQFF.

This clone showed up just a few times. The CDR3 loop reads CAWSFISGNTIYF. CDR3 bases: TGTGCCTGGAGTTTTATCTCTGGAAACACCATATATTTT. This rearrangement joins TRBV30 to TRBJ1-3; D remains unclear. The CDR3 covers 13 residues. V lost 2 bases to trimming and J lost 0 bases, with 5 bases between them. Per germline, CDR1 GTSNPN and CDR2 SVGIG (reference sequence).

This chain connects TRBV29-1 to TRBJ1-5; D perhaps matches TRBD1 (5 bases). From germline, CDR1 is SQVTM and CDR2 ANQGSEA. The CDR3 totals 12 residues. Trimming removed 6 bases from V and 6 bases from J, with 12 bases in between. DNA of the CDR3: TGCAGCGTGGGAACCCAGGGTCAGCCCCAGCATTTT. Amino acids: CSVGTQGQPQHF.

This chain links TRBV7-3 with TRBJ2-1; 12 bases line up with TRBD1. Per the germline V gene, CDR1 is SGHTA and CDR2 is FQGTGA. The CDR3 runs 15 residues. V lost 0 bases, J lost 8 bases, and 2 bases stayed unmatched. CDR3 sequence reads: CASSLTRDRGHEQFF. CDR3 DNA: TGTGCCAGCAGCTTAACGAGGGACAGGGGGCATGAGCAGTTCTTC.